Described below is a single TCR beta chain sequence and its context. The data belong to a study of blood T cell repertoires in COVID-19. Overall study context: Sources were T cells, B-cell-depleted T cells, or PBMCs; the material itself was cDNA or gDNA.

Germline values: CDR1 SGHAT, CDR2 FQNNGV. V was pared by 1 base and J by 5 bases, with 23 bases between. CDR3 length: 18 residues. The table came from immunoSEQ multiplex PCR; TCRdb's copy has only in-frame clones and leaves some out. The repertoire includes more than 200,000 clones, 80% to 85% of them detected once, and roughly 30% sits in the top ten. The chain links TRBV11-2 to TRBJ1-1; the D gene is possibly TRBD1 (6 bases). Sequenced sample: peripheral blood. The TCR comes from a man aged 35 to 55 with acute or convalescent COVID-19. The CDR3, as DNA: TGTGCCAGCAGCTTAGTAACGGCAGGGGTAATCCGAGGAACTGAAGCTTTCTTT. As protein: CASSLVTAGVIRGTEAFF. Supplemented by reference TRBV11-2 and TRBJ1-1, the full variable domain reads EAGVAQSPRYKIIEKRQSVAFWCNPISGHATLYWYQQILGQGPKLLIQFQNNGVVDDSQLPKDRFSAERLKGVDSTLKIQPAKLEDSAVYLCASSLVTAGVIRGTEAFFGQGTRLTVV.